The 3 T cell receptor beta chains presented below share a single source sample, sequenced in a study of early T cells in non-severe SARS-CoV-2 infection. TCRdb reprocessed the 5' RACE reads with MiXCR, giving one entry per CDR3 protein. The table has roughly 47,000 distinct CDR3 sequences, about 23% seen once. Sequenced here: whole blood, sampled at baseline. Receptor source: an adult who was a healthcare worker with PCR-confirmed SARS-CoV-2 infection or an uninfected control (not recorded which).

The chain is built from TRBV6-2 or TRBV6-3 and TRBJ2-7; D tentatively reads TRBD1 or TRBD2 (6 bases each). The germline V gene encodes CDR1 MNHEY and CDR2 SVGEGT. The CDR3 consists of 13 residues. V lost 6 bases to trimming and J lost 3 bases, with 12 bases between them. This CDR3 reads CASRGGGSYEQYF. CDR3 sequence (DNA): TGTGCCAGCAGAGGAGGGGGAAGCTACGAGCAGTACTTC.

This clonotype was seen only a few times. This chain uses TRBV9 with TRBJ1-6; no firm D call. The CDR3 totals 17 residues. V lost 0 bases to trimming and J lost 0 bases, with 10 bases between them. The germline V gene encodes CDR1 SGDLS and CDR2 YYNGEE. CDR3 nucleotides: TGTGCCAGCAGCGTAGCTGTGGTCAGCTCCTATAATTCACCCCTCCACTTT. Its translation: CASSVAVVSSYNSPLHF.

The V call is TRBV13, the J call TRBJ2-3; D unresolved. CDR1 and CDR2 from the germline V gene are PRHDT and FYEKMQ (reference sequence). The CDR3 extends over 15 amino acids. V was shortened by 5 bases and J by 2 bases, with 14 bases between the two germline ends. The CDR3 region has the DNA TGTGCCAGCAGCCCGGAAGGGTATTACACAGATACGCAGTATTTT. It codes for CASSPEGYYTDTQYF.